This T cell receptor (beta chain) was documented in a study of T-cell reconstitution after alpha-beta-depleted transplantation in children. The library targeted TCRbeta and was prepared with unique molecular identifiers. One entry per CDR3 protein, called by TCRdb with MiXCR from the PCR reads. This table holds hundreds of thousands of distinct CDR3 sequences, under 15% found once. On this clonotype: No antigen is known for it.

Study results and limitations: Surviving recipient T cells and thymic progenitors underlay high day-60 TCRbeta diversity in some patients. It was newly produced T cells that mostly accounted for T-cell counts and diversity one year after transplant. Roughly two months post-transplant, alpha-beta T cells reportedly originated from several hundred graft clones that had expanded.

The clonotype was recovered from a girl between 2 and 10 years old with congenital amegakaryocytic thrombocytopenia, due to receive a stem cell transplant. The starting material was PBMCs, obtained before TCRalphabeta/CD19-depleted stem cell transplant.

CDR3 sequence reads: CASSGQGTLHGYTF. DNA for the CDR3: TGTGCCAGCAGCGGACAGGGAACTCTTCATGGCTACACCTTC. V gene TRBV7-9 combines with J gene TRBJ1-2; 8 positions match TRBD1. V was clipped by 5 bases and J by 6 bases; unmatched bases: 8. The CDR3 contains 14 residues. Germline CDR1 is SEHNR and CDR2 is FQNEAQ (reference sequence).